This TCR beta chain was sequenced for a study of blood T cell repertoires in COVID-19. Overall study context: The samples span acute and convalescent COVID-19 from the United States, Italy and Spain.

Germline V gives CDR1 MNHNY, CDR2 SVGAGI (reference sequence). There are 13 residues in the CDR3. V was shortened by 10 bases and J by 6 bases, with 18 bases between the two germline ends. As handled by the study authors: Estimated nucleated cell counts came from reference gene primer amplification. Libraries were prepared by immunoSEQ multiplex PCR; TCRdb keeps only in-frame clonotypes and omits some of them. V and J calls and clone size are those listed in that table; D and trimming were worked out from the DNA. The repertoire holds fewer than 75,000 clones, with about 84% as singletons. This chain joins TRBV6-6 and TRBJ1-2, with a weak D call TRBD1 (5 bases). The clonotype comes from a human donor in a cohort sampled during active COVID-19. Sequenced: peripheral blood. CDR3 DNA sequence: TGTGCCACCGCTTCCTCCCACAGGAATGGCTACACCTTC. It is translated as CATASSHRNGYTF.